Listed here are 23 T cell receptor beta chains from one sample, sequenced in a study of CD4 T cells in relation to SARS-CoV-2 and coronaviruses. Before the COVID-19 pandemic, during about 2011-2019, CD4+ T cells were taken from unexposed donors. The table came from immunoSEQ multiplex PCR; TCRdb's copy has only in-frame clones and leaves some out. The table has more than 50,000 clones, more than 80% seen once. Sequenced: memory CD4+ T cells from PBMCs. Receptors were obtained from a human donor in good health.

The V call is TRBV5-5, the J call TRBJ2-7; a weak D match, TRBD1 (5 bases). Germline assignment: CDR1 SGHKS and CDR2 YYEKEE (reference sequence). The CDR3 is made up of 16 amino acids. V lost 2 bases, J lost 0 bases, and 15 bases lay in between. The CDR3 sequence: CASSFASGLSSYEQYF. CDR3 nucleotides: TGTGCCAGCAGCTTCGCTTCAGGGCTTAGCTCCTACGAGCAGTACTTC. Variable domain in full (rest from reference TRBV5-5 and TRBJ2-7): DAGVTQSPTHLIKTRGQQVTLRCSPISGHKSVSWYQQVLGQGPQFIFQYYEKEERGRGNFPDRFSARQFPNYSSELNVNALLLGDSALYLCASSFASGLSSYEQYFGPGTRLTVT.

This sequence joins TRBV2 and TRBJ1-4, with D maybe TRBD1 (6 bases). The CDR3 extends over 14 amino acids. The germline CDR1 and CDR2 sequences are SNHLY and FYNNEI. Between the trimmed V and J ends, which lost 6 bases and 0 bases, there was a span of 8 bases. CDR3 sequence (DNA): TGTGCCAGCAGCACAGGGACAACTAATGAAAAACTGTTTTTT. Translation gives CASSTGTTNEKLFF.

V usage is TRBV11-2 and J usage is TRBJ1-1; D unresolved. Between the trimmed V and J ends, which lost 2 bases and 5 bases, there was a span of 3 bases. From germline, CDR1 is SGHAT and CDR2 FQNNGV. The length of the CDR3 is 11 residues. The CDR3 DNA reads TGTGCCAGCAGCTTATCGACTGAAGCTTTCTTT. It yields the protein CASSLSTEAFF.

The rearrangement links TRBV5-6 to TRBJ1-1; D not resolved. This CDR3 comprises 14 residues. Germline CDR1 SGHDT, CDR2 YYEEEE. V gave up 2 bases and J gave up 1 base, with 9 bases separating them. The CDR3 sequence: CASSFWEKNTEAFF. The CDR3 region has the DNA TGTGCCAGCAGCTTCTGGGAGAAGAACACTGAAGCTTTCTTT.

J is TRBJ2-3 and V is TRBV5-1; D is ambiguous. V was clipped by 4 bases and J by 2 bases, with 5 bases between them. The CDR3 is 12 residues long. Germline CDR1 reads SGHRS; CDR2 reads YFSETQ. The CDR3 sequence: CASSPNTDTQYF. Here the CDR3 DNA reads TGCGCCAGCAGCCCAAACACAGATACGCAGTATTTT.

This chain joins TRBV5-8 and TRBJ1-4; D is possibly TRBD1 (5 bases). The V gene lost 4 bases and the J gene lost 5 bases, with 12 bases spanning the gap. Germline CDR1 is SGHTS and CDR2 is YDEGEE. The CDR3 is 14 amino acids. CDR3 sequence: CASSIGALNEKLFF. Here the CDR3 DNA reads TGTGCCAGCAGCATCGGGGCTCTAAATGAAAAACTGTTTTTT.

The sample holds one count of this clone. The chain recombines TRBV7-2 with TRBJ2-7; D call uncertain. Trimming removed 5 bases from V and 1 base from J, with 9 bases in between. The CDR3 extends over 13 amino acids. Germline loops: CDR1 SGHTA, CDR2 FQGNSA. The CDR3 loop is CASSRVGSYEQYF. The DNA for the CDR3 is TGTGCCAGCAGCCGCGTCGGGTCCTACGAGCAGTACTTC.

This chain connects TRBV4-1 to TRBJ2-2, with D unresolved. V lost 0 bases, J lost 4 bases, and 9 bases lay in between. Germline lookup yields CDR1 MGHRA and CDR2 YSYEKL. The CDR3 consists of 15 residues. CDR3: CASSQEGSGTGELFF. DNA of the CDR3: TGCGCCAGCAGCCAAGAAGGGTCTGGCACCGGGGAGCTGTTTTTT.

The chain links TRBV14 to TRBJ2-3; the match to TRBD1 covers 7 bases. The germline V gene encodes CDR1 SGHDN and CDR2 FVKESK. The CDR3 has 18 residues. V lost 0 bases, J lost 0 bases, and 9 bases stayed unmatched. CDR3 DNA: TGTGCCAGCAGCCAAGATCAGGGGGTGCTCACTAGCACAGATACGCAGTATTTT. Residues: CASSQDQGVLTSTDTQYF.

This CDR3 is CATSGAGTGANVLTF. Written as DNA, the CDR3 is TGTGCCACCAGTGGGGCGGGTACTGGGGCCAACGTCCTGACTTTC. The J gene is TRBJ2-6, the V gene TRBV24-1; TRBD2 is a possible D gene (5 bases). There are 15 residues in the CDR3. Germline CDR1 reads KGHDR; CDR2 reads SFDVKD. Trimming stripped 5 bases from V and 2 bases from J, with 9 bases between.

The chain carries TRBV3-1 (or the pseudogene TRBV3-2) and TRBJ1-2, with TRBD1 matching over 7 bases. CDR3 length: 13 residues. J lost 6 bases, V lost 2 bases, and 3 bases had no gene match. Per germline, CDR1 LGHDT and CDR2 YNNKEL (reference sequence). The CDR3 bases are TGTGCCAGCAGCCAACGACAGGGCCATGGCTACACCTTC. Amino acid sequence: CASSQRQGHGYTF.

CDR3 loop: CASSITNSPLHF. The CDR3 DNA is TGTGCCAGCAGTATTACTAATTCACCCCTCCACTTT. The chain carries TRBV28 and TRBJ1-6; D gene ambiguous. Germline CDR1 reads MDHEN; CDR2 reads SYDVKM. V lost 5 bases to trimming and J lost 6 bases, with 5 bases between them. The CDR3 runs to 12 residues.

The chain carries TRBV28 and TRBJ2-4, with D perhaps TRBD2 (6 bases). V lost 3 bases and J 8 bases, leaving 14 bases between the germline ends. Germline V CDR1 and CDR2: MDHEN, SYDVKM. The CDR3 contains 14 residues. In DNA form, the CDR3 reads TGTGCCAGCAGTTTTGGGGGGTCTTTGGACATTCAGTACTTC. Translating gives CASSFGGSLDIQYF.

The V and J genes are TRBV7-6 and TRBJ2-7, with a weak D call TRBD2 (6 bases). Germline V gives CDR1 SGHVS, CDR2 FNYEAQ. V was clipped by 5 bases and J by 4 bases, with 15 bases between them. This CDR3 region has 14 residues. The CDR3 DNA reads TGTGCCAGCAGCCGTACTATTAGCGGTTACGAGCAGTACTTC. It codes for CASSRTISGYEQYF.

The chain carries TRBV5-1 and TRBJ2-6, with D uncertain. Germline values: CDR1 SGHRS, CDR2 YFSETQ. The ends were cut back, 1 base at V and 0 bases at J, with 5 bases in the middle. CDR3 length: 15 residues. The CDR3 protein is CASSLYSSGANVLTF. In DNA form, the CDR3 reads TGCGCCAGCAGCTTGTACAGCTCTGGGGCCAACGTCCTGACTTTC. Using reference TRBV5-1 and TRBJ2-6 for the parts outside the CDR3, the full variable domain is KAGVTQTPRYLIKTRGQQVTLSCSPISGHRSVSWYQQTPGQGLQFLFEYFSETQRNKGNFPGRFSGRQFSNSRSEMNVSTLELGDSALYLCASSLYSSGANVLTFGAGSRLTVL.

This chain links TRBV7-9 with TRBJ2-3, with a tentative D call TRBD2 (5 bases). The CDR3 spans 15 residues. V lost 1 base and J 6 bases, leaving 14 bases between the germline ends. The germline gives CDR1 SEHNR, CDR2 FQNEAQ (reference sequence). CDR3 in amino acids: CASSLGASGVDTQYF. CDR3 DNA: TGTGCCAGCAGCTTAGGAGCTTCCGGGGTGGATACGCAGTATTTT.

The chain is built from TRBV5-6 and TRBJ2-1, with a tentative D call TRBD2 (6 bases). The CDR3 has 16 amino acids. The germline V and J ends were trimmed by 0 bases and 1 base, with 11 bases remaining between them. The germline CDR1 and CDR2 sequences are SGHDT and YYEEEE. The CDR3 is CASSLVGGLSYNEQFF. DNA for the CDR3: TGTGCCAGCAGCTTGGTGGGAGGCCTTTCCTACAATGAGCAGTTCTTC. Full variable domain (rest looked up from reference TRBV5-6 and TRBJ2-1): DAGVTQSPTHLIKTRGQQVTLRCSPKSGHDTVSWYQQALGQGPQFIFQYYEEEERQRGNFPDRFSGHQFPNYSSELNVNALLLGDSALYLCASSLVGGLSYNEQFFGPGTRLTVL.

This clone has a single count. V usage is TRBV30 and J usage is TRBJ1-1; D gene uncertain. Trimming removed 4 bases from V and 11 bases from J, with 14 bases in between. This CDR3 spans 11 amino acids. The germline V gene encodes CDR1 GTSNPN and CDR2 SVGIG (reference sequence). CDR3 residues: CAWNSPLEAFF. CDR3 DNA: TGTGCCTGGAATTCCCCATTGGAGGCTTTCTTT.

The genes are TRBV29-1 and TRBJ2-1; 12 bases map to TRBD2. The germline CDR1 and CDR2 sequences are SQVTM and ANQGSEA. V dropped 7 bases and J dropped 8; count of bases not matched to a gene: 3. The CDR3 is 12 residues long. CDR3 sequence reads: CSGLAGVYEQFF. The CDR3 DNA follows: TGCAGCGGACTAGCGGGAGTCTATGAGCAGTTCTTC.

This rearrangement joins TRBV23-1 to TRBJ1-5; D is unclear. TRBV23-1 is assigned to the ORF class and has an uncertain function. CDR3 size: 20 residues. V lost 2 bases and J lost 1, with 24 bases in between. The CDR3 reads CASSQPLPTRAFSSNQPQHF. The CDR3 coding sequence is TGCGCCAGCAGTCAACCCTTACCTACGAGAGCTTTCTCCAGCAATCAGCCCCAGCATTTT.

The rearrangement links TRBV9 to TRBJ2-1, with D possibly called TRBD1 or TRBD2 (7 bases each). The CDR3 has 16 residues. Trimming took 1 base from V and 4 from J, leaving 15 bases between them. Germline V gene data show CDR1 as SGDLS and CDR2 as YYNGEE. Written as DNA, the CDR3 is TGTGCCAGCAGCGTATCAGGGGGGGGGAGTTACAATGAGCAGTTCTTC. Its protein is CASSVSGGGSYNEQFF.

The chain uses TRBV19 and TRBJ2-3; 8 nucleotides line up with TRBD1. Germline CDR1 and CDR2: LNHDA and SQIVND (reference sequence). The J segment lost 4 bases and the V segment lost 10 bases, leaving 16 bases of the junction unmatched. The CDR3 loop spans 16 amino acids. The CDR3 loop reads CATSPDRAFLADTQYF. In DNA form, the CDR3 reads TGTGCCACTTCCCCGGACAGGGCTTTTCTCGCAGATACGCAGTATTTT.

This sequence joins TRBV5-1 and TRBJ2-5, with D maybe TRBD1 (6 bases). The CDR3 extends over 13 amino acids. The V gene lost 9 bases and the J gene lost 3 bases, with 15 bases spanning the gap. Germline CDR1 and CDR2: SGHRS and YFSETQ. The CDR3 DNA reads TGCGCCACCTCTAGACAGGAGAAAGAGACCCAGTACTTC. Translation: CATSRQEKETQYF.